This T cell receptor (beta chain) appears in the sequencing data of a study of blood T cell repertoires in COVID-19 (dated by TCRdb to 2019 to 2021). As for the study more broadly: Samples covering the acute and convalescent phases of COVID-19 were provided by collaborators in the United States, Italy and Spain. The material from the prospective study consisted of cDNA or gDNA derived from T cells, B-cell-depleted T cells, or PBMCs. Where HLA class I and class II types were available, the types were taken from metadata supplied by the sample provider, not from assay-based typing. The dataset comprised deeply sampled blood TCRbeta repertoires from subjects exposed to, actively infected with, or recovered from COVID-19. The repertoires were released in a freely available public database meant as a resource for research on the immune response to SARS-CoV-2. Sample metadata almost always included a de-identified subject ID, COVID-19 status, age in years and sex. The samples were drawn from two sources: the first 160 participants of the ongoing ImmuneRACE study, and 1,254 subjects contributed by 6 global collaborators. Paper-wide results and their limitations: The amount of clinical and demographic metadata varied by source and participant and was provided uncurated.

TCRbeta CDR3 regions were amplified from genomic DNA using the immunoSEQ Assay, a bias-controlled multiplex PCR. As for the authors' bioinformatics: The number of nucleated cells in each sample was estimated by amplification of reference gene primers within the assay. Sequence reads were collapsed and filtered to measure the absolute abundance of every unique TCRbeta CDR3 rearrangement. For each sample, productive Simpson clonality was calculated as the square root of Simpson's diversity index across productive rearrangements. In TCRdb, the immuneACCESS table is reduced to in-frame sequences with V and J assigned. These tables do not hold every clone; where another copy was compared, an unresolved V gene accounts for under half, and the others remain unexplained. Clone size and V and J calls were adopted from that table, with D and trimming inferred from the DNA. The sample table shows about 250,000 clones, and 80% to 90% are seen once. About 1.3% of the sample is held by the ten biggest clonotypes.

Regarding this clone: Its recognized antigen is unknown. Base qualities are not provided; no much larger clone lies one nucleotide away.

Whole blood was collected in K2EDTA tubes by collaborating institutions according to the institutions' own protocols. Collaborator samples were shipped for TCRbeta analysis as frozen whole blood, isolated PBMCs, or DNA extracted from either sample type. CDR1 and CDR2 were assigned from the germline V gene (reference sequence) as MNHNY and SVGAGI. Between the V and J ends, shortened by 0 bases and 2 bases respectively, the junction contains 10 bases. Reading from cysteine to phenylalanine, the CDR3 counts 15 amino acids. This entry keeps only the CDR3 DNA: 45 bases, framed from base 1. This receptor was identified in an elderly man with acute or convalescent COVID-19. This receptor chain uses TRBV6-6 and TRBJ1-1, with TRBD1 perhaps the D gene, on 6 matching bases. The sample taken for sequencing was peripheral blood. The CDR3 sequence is CASSYSGGANTEAFF. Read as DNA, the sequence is TGTGCCAGCAGTTACTCGGGGGGGGCTAACACTGAAGCTTTCTTT.